This T cell receptor (beta chain) was observed in a study of cytomegalovirus exposure and HLA in healthy donors. Background on the study: Per a later analysis, the roughly 700 first-cohort and 120 validation repertoires shared one platform. General study points: Most TCR sequences showed up rarely, but some public TCRs showed up in many donors. A few of the chains that were CMV-associated were confirmed in vitro to be specific for CMV antigens.

Clones were read by immunoSEQ multiplex PCR, and TCRdb kept only the in-frame ones, dropping some. In the table there are a few hundred thousand clones, around nine tenths of which are singletons. While the first cohort had fewer than 850 subjects, the donors belonged to the separate validation cohort of more than 95 subjects. This clone was detected a few times. Its antigen is unidentified. This receptor was obtained from a woman younger than 35 in good health and CMV-seronegative. The sequenced sample consisted of PBMCs.

In DNA form, the CDR3 reads TGTGCCAGCTTGACAGGGGGCTCTGGGGCCAACGTCCTGACTTTC. Residues: CASLTGGSGANVLTF. This sequence joins TRBV2 and TRBJ2-6; 9 bases line up with TRBD1. The germline V gene has CDR1 SNHLY and CDR2 FYNNEI. This CDR3 is 15 amino acids long. V was clipped by 8 bases and J by 0 bases; unmatched bases: 2.